This T cell receptor beta chain came from a study of blood T cell repertoires in COVID-19. Study-wide context: Sample material is recorded as cDNA or gDNA derived from T cells, B-cell-depleted T cells, or PBMCs.

Patients of the Seattle cohort, enrolled during active infection, were followed longitudinally. Per the original data handling: How many nucleated cells were present was estimated from reference gene primer amplification. Profiled with immunoSEQ multiplex PCR; TCRdb holds only in-frame clones, not every one. The V and J calls and clone size were taken over from that table, and D and trimming were inferred from the DNA. The repertoire holds 140,000 to 150,000 clones, 85% to 90% seen once, with around 15% in the top ten. The germline CDR1 and CDR2 sequences are SGDLS and YYNGEE. The CDR3 runs to 15 residues. After removal of 0 bases from V and 13 bases from J, the junction contained 12 bases not matched to a gene.

Specimen: peripheral blood. This chain joins TRBV9 and TRBJ2-3; TRBD2 aligns across 9 bases. The sequence was collected from a young man with COVID-19, enrolled during active disease. CDR3 amino acids: CASSVGSGRSLRKYF. In nucleotides, the CDR3 is TGTGCCAGCAGCGTAGGTAGCGGGAGATCTCTACGGAAGTATTTT.